This section outlines one T cell receptor (beta chain) sequence together with its context. The data derive from a study of memory CD4+ T cells and cytomegalovirus serostatus. Single viable CD3+CD4+CD8-CD45RO+ cells were sorted as the memory CD4+ T cells. Here immunoSEQ multiplex PCR was the method, and the copy in TCRdb shows in-frame clones only, minus some. The data show 54,000 or so clones, about 81% seen once. Germline V CDR1 and CDR2: MGHRA, YSYEKL. V was clipped by 4 bases and J by 0 bases, with 17 bases between them. This CDR3 has 17 residues. Material: memory CD4+ T cells from blood. V gene TRBV4-1 combines with J gene TRBJ2-3; D not resolved. The clonotype comes from an adult in good health and CMV-seronegative. The CDR3: CASSPATDSLSTDTQYF. The CDR3 nucleotides are TGCGCCAGCAGCCCAGCCACTGATAGTTTGAGCACAGATACGCAGTATTTT.